This T cell receptor (beta chain) was obtained from a study of T cells in Graves' hyperthyroidism and ophthalmopathy. Amplified regions were TCR beta CDR3 sequences from RNA transcripts. The HTBI set primed first-round TCR CDR3 RT-PCR. MiXCR, applied by TCRdb to the multiplex PCR reads, yields one record per CDR3 protein. This sample carries hundreds of thousands of distinct CDR3 sequences, roughly 32% of them seen once, and the ten largest clones take around 30%. This CDR3 contains 13 residues. Trimming cost V 5 bases and J 3 bases, with 10 bases left between them. In germline, CDR1 is MNHNS, CDR2 SASEGT.

This chain joins TRBV6-1 and TRBJ1-1; D perhaps matches TRBD1 (6 bases). The sample was blood. The clonotype comes from a woman aged 40-49 years with Graves' hyperthyroidism. The CDR3 reads CASSMGADTEAFF. CDR3 bases: TGTGCCAGCAGTATGGGGGCGGACACTGAAGCTTTCTTT.